This T cell receptor (beta chain) was obtained from a study of CD8 T cells in ankylosing spondylitis. The study, taken as a whole, reports: Relatively scarce in peripheral blood, disease-linked clones were CD8+. Significantly higher representation of disease-linked clones was reported for matched ankylosing spondylitis synovial fluid. Existing reports had already noted some motif variants in reactive arthritis synovial fluid and blood. Ankylosing spondylitis blood appeared to be characterized by a TCR beta motif of eight or nine highly homologous variants.

A remark on this clonotype: What it recognizes is unknown.

Quantitative 5'-RACE with molecular barcodes generated TCR beta libraries. TCRdb re-called the 5' RACE reads with MiXCR, one entry per CDR3 protein. Among over 700,000 distinct CDR3 sequences listed, about 20% were seen once. CDR1 SGHTS and CDR2 YDEGEE come from the germline V gene. The CDR3 spans 17 residues. J gave up 6 bases and V 0 bases, and 6 bases lay outside the gene matches. The chain links TRBV5-8 to TRBJ2-1; TRBD2 matches at 13 bases. The sample taken for sequencing was blood, either unsorted or a sorted T cell fraction (not recorded which). This receptor was identified in a male donor with ankylosing spondylitis. CDR3 coding DNA: TGTGCCAGCAGCTTGGGTCTGGGACTAGCGGGAACCAATGAGCAGTTCTTC. Its protein is CASSLGLGLAGTNEQFF. The entire variable domain, with the rest obtained from reference TRBV5-8 and TRBJ2-1, is as follows: EAGVTQSPTHLIKTRGQQATLRCSPISGHTSVYWYQQALGLGLQFLLWYDEGEERNRGNFPPRFSGRQFPNYSSELNVNALELEDSALYLCASSLGLGLAGTNEQFFGPGTRLTVL.